Included here is one T cell receptor beta chain sequence, with context. Its antigen is still unknown. This sample is part of a study of cytomegalovirus exposure and HLA in healthy donors. Whole-study results and caveats: Sequencing likely produced, as an artifact, a cluster of highly shared sequence variants.

Vbeta (60) and Jbeta (13) primers were used in the PCR. TCRdb keeps only in-frame clones here, not all; method: immunoSEQ multiplex PCR. The sample lists some 93,000 clones; 65% were seen once. The TCR originated in a boy aged 5-17 years in good health and CMV-seropositive. The sequenced sample consisted of PBMCs.

The CDR3 DNA is TGTGCCAGCAGCAAGGACACTAACTATGGCTACACCTTC. It translates to CASSKDTNYGYTF. The rearrangement joins TRBV7-8 to TRBJ1-2; tentative D call: TRBD1 (5 bases). Trimming cost V 5 bases and J 0 bases, with 7 bases left between them. Germline V gives CDR1 SGHVS, CDR2 FQNEAQ. The CDR3 spans 13 residues.